The T cell receptor beta chain described here comes from a study of T cell changes during pregnancy in multiple sclerosis. CDR3 length equals 13 residues. Germline loops: CDR1 MNHEY, CDR2 SMNVEV (reference sequence). V was trimmed by 6 bases and J by 2 bases, leaving 11 bases between them. The table came from immunoSEQ multiplex PCR; TCRdb's copy has only in-frame clones and leaves some out. This sample has 22,000 or so clones, with over 85% found just once. This TCR was sampled from a female donor with multiple sclerosis, enrolled in a pregnancy study. The gene calls are TRBV27 and TRBJ2-7; tentative D call: TRBD1 (6 bases). This specimen consisted of CD8+ T cells from peripheral blood mononuclear cells, obtained in the third trimester of pregnancy. CDR3 DNA: TGTGCCAGCAGCCGCGGACAGACCTACGAGCAGTACTTC. Encoded protein: CASSRGQTYEQYF.